Here is one TCR beta chain with its context. The conserved closing phenylalanine or tryptophan is absent in this CDR3, likely reflecting a read error. These data originate in a study of tumor-infiltrating lymphocytes in primary liver carcinoma. The wider study: Spanning 4.2 to 10 cm, the tumors were T1-T3 N0M0.

V lost 6 bases and J 1 base, leaving 8 bases between the germline ends. The CDR3 loop spans 12 amino acids. CDR1 and CDR2 from the germline V gene are SQVTM and ANQGSEA. Starting from 500 ng of total RNA, TCR beta cDNA was produced with a primer in the constant region. For TCR beta, libraries were produced by three nested multiplex PCR rounds using slightly modified ARM-PCR. TRBV1-TRBV30 forward primers and a C-beta reverse primer were used in the first two PCR rounds, which each ran for around 11 cycles. MiXCR, run by TCRdb on the multiplex PCR reads, gives a single entry per CDR3 protein. The data contain approximately 76,000 distinct CDR3 sequences, 71% of them singletons. Co-extraction yielded RNA and DNA from 20-30 mg of unsorted bulk tissue. Uniformly, tumor samples exhibited a viable tumor cell fraction exceeding 85%.

This TCR derives from a woman in her sixties or seventies with primary liver carcinoma and hepatitis B virus infection. The rearrangement uses TRBV29-1 and TRBJ2-3; D is ambiguous. Material: liver tumor tissue from sampling region 4. Subset in this sample: tumor region T4, right-lateral pole. The CDR3 reads CSVVSGTDTQYS. CDR3 nucleotide sequence: TGCAGCGTGGTCTCAGGCACAGATACGCAGTATTCT.